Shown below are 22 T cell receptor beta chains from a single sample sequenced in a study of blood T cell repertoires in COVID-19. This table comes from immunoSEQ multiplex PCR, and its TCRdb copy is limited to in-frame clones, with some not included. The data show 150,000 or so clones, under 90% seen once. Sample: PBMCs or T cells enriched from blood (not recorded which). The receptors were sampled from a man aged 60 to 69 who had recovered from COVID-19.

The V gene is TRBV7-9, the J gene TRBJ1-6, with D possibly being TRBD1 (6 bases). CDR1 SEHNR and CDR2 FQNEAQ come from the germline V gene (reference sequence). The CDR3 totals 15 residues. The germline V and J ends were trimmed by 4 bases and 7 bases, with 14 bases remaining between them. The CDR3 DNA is TGTGCCAGCAGCTCTACACAGGGTTCAAATTCACCCCTCCACTTT. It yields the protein CASSSTQGSNSPLHF.

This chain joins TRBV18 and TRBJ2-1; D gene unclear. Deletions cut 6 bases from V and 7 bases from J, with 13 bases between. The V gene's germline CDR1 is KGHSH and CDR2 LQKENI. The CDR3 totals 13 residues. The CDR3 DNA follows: TGTGCCAGCTCCACCACCGGTATAAATGAGCAGTTCTTC. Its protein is CASSTTGINEQFF.

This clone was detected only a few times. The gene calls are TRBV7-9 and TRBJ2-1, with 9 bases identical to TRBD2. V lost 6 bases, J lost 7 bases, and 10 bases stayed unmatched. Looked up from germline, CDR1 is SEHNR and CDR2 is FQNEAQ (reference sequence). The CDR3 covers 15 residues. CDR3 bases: TGTGCCAGCAGGAATAGCGGGAGAGGAGAGAATGAGCAGTTCTTC. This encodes CASRNSGRGENEQFF.

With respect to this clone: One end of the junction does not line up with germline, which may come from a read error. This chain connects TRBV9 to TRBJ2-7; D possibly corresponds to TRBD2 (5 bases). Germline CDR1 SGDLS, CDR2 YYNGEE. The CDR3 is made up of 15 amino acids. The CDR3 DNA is TGTGCCAGCAGCGTAGGACTAAAAAACTCCTACGGGCAGTACTTC. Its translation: CASSVGLKNSYGQYF. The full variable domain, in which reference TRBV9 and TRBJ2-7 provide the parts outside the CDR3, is DSGVTQTPKHLITATGQRVTLRCSPRSGDLSVYWYQQSLDQGLQFLIQYYNGEERAKGNILERFSAQQFPDLHSELNLSSLELGDSALYFCASSVGLKNSYGQYFGPGTRLTVT.

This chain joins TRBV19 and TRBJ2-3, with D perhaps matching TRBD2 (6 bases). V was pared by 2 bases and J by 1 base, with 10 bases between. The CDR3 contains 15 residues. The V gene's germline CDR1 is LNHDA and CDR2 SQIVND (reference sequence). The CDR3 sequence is CASSIMASGTDTQYF. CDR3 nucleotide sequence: TGTGCCAGTAGTATAATGGCTAGCGGCACAGATACGCAGTATTTT.

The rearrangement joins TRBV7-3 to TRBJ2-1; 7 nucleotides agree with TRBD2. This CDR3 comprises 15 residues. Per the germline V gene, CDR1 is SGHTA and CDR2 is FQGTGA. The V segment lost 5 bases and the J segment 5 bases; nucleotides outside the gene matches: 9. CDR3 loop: CASSRASGANNEQFF. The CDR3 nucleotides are TGTGCCAGCAGCCGGGCCAGCGGGGCCAACAATGAGCAGTTCTTC.

CDR3: CASSLGGREGETQYF. CDR3 bases: TGTGCCAGCAGCTTGGGGGGCAGGGAGGGAGAGACCCAGTACTTC. The chain recombines TRBV5-4 with TRBJ2-5, with TRBD2 matching 7 bases. Germline V gene lookup returns CDR1 SGHNT and CDR2 YYREEE (reference sequence). The CDR3 extends over 15 amino acids. V lost 0 bases and J lost 4; bases outside the gene matches: 6.

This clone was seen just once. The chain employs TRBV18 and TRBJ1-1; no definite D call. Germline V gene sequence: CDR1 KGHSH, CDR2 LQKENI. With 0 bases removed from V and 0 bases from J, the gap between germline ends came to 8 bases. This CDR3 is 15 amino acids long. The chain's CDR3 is CASSPPTRMNTEAFF. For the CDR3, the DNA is TGTGCCAGCTCACCACCGACGCGGATGAACACTGAAGCTTTCTTT.

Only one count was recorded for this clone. CDR3 amino acids: CATSDSGQANYGYTF. The CDR3 coding sequence is TGTGCCACCAGTGATTCCGGACAGGCTAACTATGGCTACACCTTC. The chain combines TRBV24-1 with TRBJ1-2; TRBD1 matches at 7 bases. The CDR3 has 15 residues. Germline V gene data show CDR1 as KGHDR and CDR2 as SFDVKD. V lost 2 bases and J lost 0; bases outside the gene matches: 2.

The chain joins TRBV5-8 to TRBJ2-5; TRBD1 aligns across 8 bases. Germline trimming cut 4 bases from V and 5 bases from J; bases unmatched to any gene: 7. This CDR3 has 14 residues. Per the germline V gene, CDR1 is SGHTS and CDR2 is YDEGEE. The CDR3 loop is CASSSTGGPETQYF. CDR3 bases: TGTGCCAGCAGCAGCACAGGGGGTCCTGAGACCCAGTACTTC.

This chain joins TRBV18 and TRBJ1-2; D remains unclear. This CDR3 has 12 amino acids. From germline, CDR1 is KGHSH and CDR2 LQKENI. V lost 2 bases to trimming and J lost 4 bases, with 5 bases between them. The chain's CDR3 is CASSPESYGYTF. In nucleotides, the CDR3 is TGTGCCAGCTCACCAGAGAGCTATGGCTACACCTTC.

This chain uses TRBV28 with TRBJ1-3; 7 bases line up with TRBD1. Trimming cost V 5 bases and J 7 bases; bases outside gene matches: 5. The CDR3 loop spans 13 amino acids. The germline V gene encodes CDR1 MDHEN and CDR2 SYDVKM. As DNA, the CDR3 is TGTGCCAGCAGTCGACAGGGTATCAACACCATATATTTT. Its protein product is CASSRQGINTIYF.

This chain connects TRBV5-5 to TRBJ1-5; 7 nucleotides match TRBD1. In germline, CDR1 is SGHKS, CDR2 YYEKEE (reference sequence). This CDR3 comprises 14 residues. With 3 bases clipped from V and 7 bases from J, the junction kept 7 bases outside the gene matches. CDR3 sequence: CASSWMTGLQPQHF. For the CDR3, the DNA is TGTGCCAGCAGCTGGATGACAGGGCTGCAGCCCCAGCATTTT.

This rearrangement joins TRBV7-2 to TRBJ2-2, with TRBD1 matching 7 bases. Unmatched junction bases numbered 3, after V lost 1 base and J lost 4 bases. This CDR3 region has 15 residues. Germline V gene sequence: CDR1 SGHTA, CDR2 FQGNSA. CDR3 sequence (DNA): TGTGCCAGCAGCTTAGAGACAGGGCGCACCGGGGAGCTGTTTTTT. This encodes CASSLETGRTGELFF.

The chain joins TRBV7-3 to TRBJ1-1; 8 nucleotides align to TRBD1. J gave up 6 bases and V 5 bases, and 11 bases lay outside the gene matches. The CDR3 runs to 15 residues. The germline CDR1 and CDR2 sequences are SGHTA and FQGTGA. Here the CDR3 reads CASSKDRVQLSEAFF. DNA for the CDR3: TGTGCCAGCAGCAAGGACAGGGTTCAACTCTCTGAAGCTTTCTTT. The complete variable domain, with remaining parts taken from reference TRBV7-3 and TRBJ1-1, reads GAGVSQTPSNKVTEKGKYVELRCDPISGHTALYWYRQSLGQGPEFLIYFQGTGAADDSGLPNDRFFAVRPEGSVSTLKIQRTERGDSAVYLCASSKDRVQLSEAFFGQGTRLTVV.

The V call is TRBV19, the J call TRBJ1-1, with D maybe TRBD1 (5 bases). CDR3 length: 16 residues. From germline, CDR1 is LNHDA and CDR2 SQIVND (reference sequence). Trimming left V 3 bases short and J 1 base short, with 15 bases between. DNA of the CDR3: TGTGCCAGTAGTATTTTTCCGGCAGGGTGGAACACTGAAGCTTTCTTT. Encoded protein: CASSIFPAGWNTEAFF.

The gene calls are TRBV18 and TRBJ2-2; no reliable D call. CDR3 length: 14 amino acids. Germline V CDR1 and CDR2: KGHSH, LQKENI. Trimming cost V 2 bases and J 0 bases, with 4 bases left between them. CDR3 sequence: CASSPVTNTGELFF. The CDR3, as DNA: TGTGCCAGCTCACCAGTAACGAACACCGGGGAGCTGTTTTTT.

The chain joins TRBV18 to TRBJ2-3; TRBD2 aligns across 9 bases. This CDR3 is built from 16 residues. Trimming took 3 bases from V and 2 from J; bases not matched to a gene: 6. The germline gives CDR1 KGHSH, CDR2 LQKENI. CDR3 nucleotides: TGTGCCAGCTCACCGCGTCTAGCGGGGAACACAGATACGCAGTATTTT. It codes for CASSPRLAGNTDTQYF.

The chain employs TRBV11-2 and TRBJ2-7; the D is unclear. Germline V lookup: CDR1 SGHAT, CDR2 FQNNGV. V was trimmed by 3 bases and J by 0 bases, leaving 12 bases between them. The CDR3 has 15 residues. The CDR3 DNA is TGTGCCAGCAGCTTGCTGACAACCCGCTCCTACGAGCAGTACTTC. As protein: CASSLLTTRSYEQYF. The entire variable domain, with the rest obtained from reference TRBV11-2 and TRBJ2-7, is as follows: EAGVAQSPRYKIIEKRQSVAFWCNPISGHATLYWYQQILGQGPKLLIQFQNNGVVDDSQLPKDRFSAERLKGVDSTLKIQPAKLEDSAVYLCASSLLTTRSYEQYFGPGTRLTVT.

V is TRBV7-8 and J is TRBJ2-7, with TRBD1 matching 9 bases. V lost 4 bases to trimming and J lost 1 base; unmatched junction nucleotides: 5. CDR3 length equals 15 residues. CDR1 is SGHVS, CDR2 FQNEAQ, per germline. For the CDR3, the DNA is TGTGCCAGCAGCTCCACCGGACAGGGGTCCTACGAGCAGTACTTC. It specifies CASSSTGQGSYEQYF.

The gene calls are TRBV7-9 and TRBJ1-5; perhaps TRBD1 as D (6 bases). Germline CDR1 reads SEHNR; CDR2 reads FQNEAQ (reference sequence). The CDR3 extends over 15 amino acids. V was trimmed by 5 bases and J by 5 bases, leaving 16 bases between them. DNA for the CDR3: TGTGCCAGCAGCGGTGGGGCAGGGGAATATCAGCCCCAGCATTTT. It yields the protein CASSGGAGEYQPQHF.

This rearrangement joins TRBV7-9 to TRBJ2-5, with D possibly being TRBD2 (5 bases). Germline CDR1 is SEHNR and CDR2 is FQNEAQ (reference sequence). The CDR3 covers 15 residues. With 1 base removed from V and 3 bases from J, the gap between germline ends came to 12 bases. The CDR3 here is CASSLGDPREETQYF. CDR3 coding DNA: TGTGCCAGCAGCTTAGGGGATCCGAGGGAAGAGACCCAGTACTTC.